These 9 T cell receptor beta chains share one sample of origin, sequenced in a study of cytomegalovirus exposure and HLA in healthy donors. The PCR ran on 60 Vbeta and 13 Jbeta primers. Assay used: immunoSEQ multiplex PCR; TCRdb lists only in-frame clones, some missing. The sample has around 160,000 clones, about 77% seen once; the top ten hold roughly 2.6%. The sample was PBMCs. The source of these receptors is a middle-aged woman in good health and CMV-seropositive.

The chain combines TRBV7-9 with TRBJ2-1; 8 bases fit TRBD1. There are 14 residues in the CDR3. CDR1 and CDR2 from the germline V gene are SEHNR and FQNEAQ (reference sequence). V was clipped by 4 bases and J by 5 bases; unmatched bases: 4. The CDR3 DNA sequence: TGTGCCAGCAGCTCCCCGGACAGGGACAATGAGCAGTTCTTC. It translates to CASSSPDRDNEQFF.

The rearrangement joins TRBV5-4 to TRBJ1-6; a possible D gene is TRBD1 (6 bases). V dropped 6 bases and J dropped 5 bases, with 15 bases sitting between them. The CDR3 is made up of 15 amino acids. Per the germline V gene, CDR1 is SGHNT and CDR2 is YYREEE (reference sequence). As DNA, the CDR3 is TGTGCCAGCACCATCGGACAGACGAATAATTCACCCCTCCACTTT. Encoded protein: CASTIGQTNNSPLHF.

This clone was seen a few times. The V and J genes are TRBV11-3 and TRBJ1-1; D is perhaps TRBD1 (5 bases). Trimming took off 0 bases at V and 1 base at J, with 9 bases between the two ends. The CDR3 runs to 15 residues. Looked up from germline, CDR1 is SGHNT and CDR2 is YENEEA. CDR3: CASSLDGARNTEAFF. CDR3 DNA sequence: TGTGCCAGCAGCTTAGATGGGGCGAGGAACACTGAAGCTTTCTTT.

This rearrangement joins TRBV11-2 to TRBJ2-7; D is undetermined. With 5 bases removed from V and 0 bases from J, the gap between germline ends came to 11 bases. CDR3 length: 14 residues. The germline CDR1 and CDR2 sequences are SGHAT and FQNNGV. CDR3 amino acids: CASSPNTGSYEQYF. In DNA, the CDR3 is TGTGCCAGCAGCCCTAACACGGGCTCCTACGAGCAGTACTTC. Full variable domain (missing parts from reference TRBV11-2 and TRBJ2-7): EAGVAQSPRYKIIEKRQSVAFWCNPISGHATLYWYQQILGQGPKLLIQFQNNGVVDDSQLPKDRFSAERLKGVDSTLKIQPAKLEDSAVYLCASSPNTGSYEQYFGPGTRLTVT.

The chain joins TRBV5-1 to TRBJ2-1; 7 positions agree with TRBD1. Trimming took 4 bases from V and 0 from J; bases not matched to a gene: 4. Germline-derived CDR1 and CDR2 are SGHRS and YFSETQ. The CDR3 is 15 residues long. The CDR3 spells CASSTDRSSYNEQFF. CDR3 DNA: TGCGCCAGCAGCACGGACAGGAGCTCCTACAATGAGCAGTTCTTC. Supplemented by reference TRBV5-1 and TRBJ2-1, the full variable domain reads KAGVTQTPRYLIKTRGQQVTLSCSPISGHRSVSWYQQTPGQGLQFLFEYFSETQRNKGNFPGRFSGRQFSNSRSEMNVSTLELGDSALYLCASSTDRSSYNEQFFGPGTRLTVL.

The chain carries TRBV18 and TRBJ1-5; no definite D call. This CDR3 has 13 amino acids. Germline lookup yields CDR1 KGHSH and CDR2 LQKENI. V shed 10 bases and J shed 3 bases, with 13 bases lying between them. The CDR3: CATREGLNQPQHF. The CDR3 bases are TGTGCCACCCGGGAAGGCCTCAATCAGCCCCAGCATTTT.

The rearrangement joins TRBV5-1 to TRBJ1-2; 12 bases line up with TRBD1. This CDR3 contains 14 residues. Germline V gives CDR1 SGHRS, CDR2 YFSETQ. With 3 bases clipped from V and 6 bases from J, the junction kept 3 bases outside the gene matches. DNA for the CDR3: TGCGCCAGCAGCTCCGGGACAGGGGGCAATGGCTACACCTTC. Its translation: CASSSGTGGNGYTF.

The genes are TRBV15 and TRBJ2-1; 12 nucleotides match TRBD2. Germline V CDR1 and CDR2: LNHNV, YYDKDF (reference sequence). This CDR3 comprises 17 residues. The ends lost 4 bases at V and 4 bases at J; junction bases unmatched: 8. This CDR3 is CATSTRLAGASYNEQFF. As DNA, the CDR3 is TGTGCCACCAGCACTAGACTAGCGGGAGCCTCTTACAATGAGCAGTTCTTC.

The CDR3 DNA sequence: TGTGCCAGCAGCTCGCTATCGAACACTGAAGCTTTCTTT. Residues: CASSSLSNTEAFF. The chain combines TRBV11-2 with TRBJ1-1, with D unresolved. The CDR3 spans 13 residues. Trimming cost V 4 bases and J 1 base, with 7 bases left between them. Germline loops: CDR1 SGHAT, CDR2 FQNNGV.